The clone carrying this T cell receptor (beta chain) occurred a few times. Time point of the sample: newly diagnosed GD, antithyroid drugs for less than 3 months. Generation of the TCR library employed RNA extracted from PBMCs. This record belongs to a study of regulatory T cells in long-lasting Graves disease. About the research overall: For a period under 3 months, newly diagnosed Graves' patients had taken antithyroid drugs.

Assembly of TCR beta libraries relied on iRepertoire HTBI primers together with Arm-PCR of CDR3 regions. TCRdb re-derived calls from the multiplex PCR reads in MiXCR, one entry per CDR3 protein. The table has more than 450,000 distinct CDR3 sequences, more than 10% seen once. The germline V gene encodes CDR1 MNHEY and CDR2 SVGEGT. Trimming pared 6 bases from V and 7 bases from J, leaving 22 bases between. This CDR3 spans 16 amino acids. The data were also submitted as part of a second study, on T cells in Graves' hyperthyroidism and ophthalmopathy.

The TCR was taken from a woman between 25 and 40 years old with Graves disease. Here the sequenced sample was peripheral blood mononuclear cells (PBMCs), taken at new diagnosis, from a patient treated with antithyroid drugs. The chain has TRBV6-2 or TRBV6-3 and TRBJ2-1, with D possibly TRBD2 on 7 matching bases. CDR3 DNA: TGTGCCAGCAGGCCATCAAGGGGGGAGGGGGAAAATGAGCAGTTCTTC. Encoded protein: CASRPSRGEGENEQFF.